This T cell receptor beta chain is drawn from a study of technical replicates of blood from a few donors. Trimming took 5 bases from V and 8 from J, leaving 12 bases between them. This CDR3 has 13 amino acids. Looked up from germline, CDR1 is SGHNT and CDR2 is YENEEA. Profiled with immunoSEQ multiplex PCR; TCRdb holds only in-frame clones, not every one. The profile shows around 90,000 clones, over 90% of them singletons. The sequenced material came from T cells isolated from PBMCs. The clonotype comes from a human donor in good health. V usage is TRBV11-3 and J usage is TRBJ1-4; D is unresolved. This CDR3 reads CASSPQSGEKLFF. CDR3 bases: TGTGCCAGCAGCCCGCAATCAGGCGAAAAACTGTTTTTT.